This record looks at one T cell receptor beta chain sequence and its context. This clonotype has only a few counts. No antigen is known for it. The sample holds no much larger clone one base away, and base qualities are not on file. In the paper's terms, the treatment or condition label means: allogeneic hematopoietic cell transplantation with graft depleted of TCRalphabeta T cells and CD19 B cells. The children who served as transplant recipients had been given grafts of TCRalphabeta/CD19-depleted allogeneic hematopoietic cells. This sample is part of a study of T-cell reconstitution after alpha-beta-depleted transplantation in children (dated by TCRdb to the mid-2010s). Concerning the study at large: The study quantitatively tracked T-cell immune reconstitution after TCRalphabeta/CD19-depleted allogeneic hematopoietic cell transplantation in children using TCR repertoire profiling.

Study-wide findings and limitations: The frequencies of hyperexpanded clones fell over the following months, and after one year, T-cell counts and TCRbeta diversity were mostly attributed to newly produced T cells. About two months after transplant, the apparently early recovery of alphabetaT-cell counts reportedly depended on just several hundred clones that had expanded rapidly and came from non-depleted graft cells. The high TCRbeta diversity at day 60 in some patients was ascribed to recipient T cells and intrathymic progenitors that had survived conditioning.

To prepare the library, PCR was applied. Instrument on record: Illumina HiSeq 2500. TCR library preparation used molecular barcoding, with unique molecular identifiers applied to normalize quantification of the TCRbeta repertoire. The public reads were reanalyzed by TCRdb: fastp trimming at Q25, MiXCR alignment, in-frame beta chains only. Rows matching on CDR3 protein sequence are summarized as one entry with the most common DNA and genes. For this sample the table gives around 300,000 distinct CDR3 sequences, of which approximately 23% were detected only once. The ten largest clonotypes hold approximately 11% of the sample. The germline V gene encodes CDR1 SGHRS and CDR2 YFSETQ. The junction shows trimming of 3 bases on V and 8 bases on J, plus 12 bases between the germline ends. From its cysteine to its phenylalanine, the CDR3 spans 13 amino acids. Kept here is only the CDR3 DNA, which spans 39 bases and is read in frame from base 1.

The sample in question was PBMCs, mostly from graft donor cells, obtained 180 days after TCRalphabeta/CD19-depleted stem cell transplant. This TCR was sampled from a male patient under 18 who had a stem cell transplant for acute lymphoblastic leukemia, so the T cells may come from the graft donor. Recombination linked TRBV5-1 to TRBJ2-1, with the D gene not confidently named. The sequenced DNA: TGCGCCAGCAGCTGGACCGTTGGCGATGAGCAGTTCTTC. The encoded protein is CASSWTVGDEQFF.